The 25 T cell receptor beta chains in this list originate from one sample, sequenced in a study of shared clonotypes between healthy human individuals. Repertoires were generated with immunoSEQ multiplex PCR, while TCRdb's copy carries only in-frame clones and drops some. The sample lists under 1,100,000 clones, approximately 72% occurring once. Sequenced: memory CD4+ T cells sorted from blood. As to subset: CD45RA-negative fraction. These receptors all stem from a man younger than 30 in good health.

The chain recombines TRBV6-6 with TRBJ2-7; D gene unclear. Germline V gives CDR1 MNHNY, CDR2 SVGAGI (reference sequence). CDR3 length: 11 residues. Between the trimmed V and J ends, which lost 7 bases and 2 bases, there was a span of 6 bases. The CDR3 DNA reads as TGTGCCAGCATGAACACCTACGAGCAGTACTTC. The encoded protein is CASMNTYEQYF.

CDR3: CASSLDQPGWSTDTQYF. The CDR3 bases are TGTGCCAGCAGCTTAGATCAACCAGGTTGGAGCACAGATACGCAGTATTTT. The chain employs TRBV11-2 and TRBJ2-3; no clear D. V was pared by 0 bases and J by 0 bases, with 13 bases between. Germline V gives CDR1 SGHAT, CDR2 FQNNGV. The CDR3 loop spans 17 amino acids.

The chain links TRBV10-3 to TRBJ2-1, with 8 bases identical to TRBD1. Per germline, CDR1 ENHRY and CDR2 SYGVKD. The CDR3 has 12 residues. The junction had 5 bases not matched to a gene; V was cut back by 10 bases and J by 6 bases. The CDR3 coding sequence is TGTGCCAGCGATGGGACAGGCAATGAGCAGTTCTTC. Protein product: CASDGTGNEQFF.

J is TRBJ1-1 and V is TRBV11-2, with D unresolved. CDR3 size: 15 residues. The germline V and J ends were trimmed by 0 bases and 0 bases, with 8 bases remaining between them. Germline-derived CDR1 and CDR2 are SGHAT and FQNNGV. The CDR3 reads CASSLEWPVNTEAFF. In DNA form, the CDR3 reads TGTGCCAGCAGCTTAGAGTGGCCCGTGAACACTGAAGCTTTCTTT.

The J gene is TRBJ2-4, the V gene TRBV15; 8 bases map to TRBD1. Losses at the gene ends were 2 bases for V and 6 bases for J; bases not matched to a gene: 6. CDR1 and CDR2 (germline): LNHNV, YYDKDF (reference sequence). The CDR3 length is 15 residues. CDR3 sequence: CATSRYGTGLNIQYF. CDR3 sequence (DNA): TGTGCCACCAGCAGATACGGGACAGGTCTAAACATTCAGTACTTC.

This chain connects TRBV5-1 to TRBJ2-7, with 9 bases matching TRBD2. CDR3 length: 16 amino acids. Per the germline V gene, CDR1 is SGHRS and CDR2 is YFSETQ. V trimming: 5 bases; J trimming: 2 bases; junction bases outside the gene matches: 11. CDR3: CASRTQPSGTTYEQYF. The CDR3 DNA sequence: TGCGCCAGCAGAACCCAGCCTAGCGGGACGACCTACGAGCAGTACTTC.

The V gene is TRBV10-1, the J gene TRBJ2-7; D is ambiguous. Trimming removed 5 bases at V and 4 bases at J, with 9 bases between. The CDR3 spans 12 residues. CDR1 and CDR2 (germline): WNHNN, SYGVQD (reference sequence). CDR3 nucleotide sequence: TGCGCCAGCAGTCCGGACGTATACGAGCAGTACTTC. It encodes CASSPDVYEQYF.

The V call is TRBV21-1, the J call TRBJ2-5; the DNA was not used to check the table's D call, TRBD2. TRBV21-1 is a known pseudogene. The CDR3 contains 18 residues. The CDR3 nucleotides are TGTGCCAGCAGCAAAATAATCCTCCGGGACTGCTCCCAAGAGACCCAGTACTTC. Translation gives CASSKIILRDCSQETQYF.

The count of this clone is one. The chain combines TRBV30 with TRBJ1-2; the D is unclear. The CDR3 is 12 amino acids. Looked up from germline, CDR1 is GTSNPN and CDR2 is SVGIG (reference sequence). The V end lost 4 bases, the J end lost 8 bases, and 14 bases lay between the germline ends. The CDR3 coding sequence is TGTGCCTGGACGGGGATAAGCTGGGGCTACACCTTC. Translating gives CAWTGISWGYTF.

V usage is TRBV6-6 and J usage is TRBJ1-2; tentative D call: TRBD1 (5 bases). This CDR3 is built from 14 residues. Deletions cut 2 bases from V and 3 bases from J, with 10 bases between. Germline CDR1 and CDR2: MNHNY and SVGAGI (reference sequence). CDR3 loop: CASSYKGPDYGYTF. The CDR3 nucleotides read TGTGCCAGCAGTTACAAGGGACCAGACTATGGCTACACCTTC.

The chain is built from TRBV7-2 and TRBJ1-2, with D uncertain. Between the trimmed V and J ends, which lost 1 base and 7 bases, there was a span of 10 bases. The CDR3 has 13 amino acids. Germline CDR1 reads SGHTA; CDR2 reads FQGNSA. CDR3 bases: TGTGCCAGCAGCTTAGAGCTGGCTAGTGGCTACACCTTC. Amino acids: CASSLELASGYTF.

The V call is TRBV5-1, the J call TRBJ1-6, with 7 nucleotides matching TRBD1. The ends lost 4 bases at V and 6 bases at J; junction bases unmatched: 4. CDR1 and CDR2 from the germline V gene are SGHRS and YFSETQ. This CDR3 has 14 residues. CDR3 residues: CASSPQGFNSPLHF. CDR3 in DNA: TGCGCCAGCAGCCCACAGGGGTTTAATTCACCCCTCCACTTT.

DNA for the CDR3: TGTGCCCTCGGAGCCCAACCTAATCAGCCCCAGCATTTT. Translation: CALGAQPNQPQHF. This rearrangement joins TRBV30 to TRBJ1-5, with D unclear. This CDR3 has 13 amino acids. Trimming pared 8 bases from V and 4 bases from J, leaving 15 bases between. CDR1 and CDR2 (germline): GTSNPN, SVGIG (reference sequence).

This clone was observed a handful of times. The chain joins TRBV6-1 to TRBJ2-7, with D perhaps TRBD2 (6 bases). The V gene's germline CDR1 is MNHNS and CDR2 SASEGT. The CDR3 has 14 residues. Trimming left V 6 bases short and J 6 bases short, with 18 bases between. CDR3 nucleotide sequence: TGTGCCAGCAGCCCCGAGGCGGGGACGGGCGAGCAGTACTTC. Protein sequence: CASSPEAGTGEQYF.

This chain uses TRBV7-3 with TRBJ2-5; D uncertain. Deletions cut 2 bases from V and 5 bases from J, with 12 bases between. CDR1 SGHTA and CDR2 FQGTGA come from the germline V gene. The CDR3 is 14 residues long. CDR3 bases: TGTGCCAGCAGCTTATGGTCCGGGTCGGAGACCCAGTACTTC. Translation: CASSLWSGSETQYF.

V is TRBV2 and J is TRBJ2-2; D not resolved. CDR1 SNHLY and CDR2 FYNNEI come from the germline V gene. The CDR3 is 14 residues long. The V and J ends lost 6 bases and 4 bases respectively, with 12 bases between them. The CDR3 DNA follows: TGTGCCAGCAGAGGCGGCTCTGGCACCGGGGAGCTGTTTTTT. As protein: CASRGGSGTGELFF.

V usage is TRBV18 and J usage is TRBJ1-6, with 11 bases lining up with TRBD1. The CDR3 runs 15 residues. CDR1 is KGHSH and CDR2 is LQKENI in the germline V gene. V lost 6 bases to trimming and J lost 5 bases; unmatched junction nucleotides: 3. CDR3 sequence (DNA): TGTGCCAGCTCGTGGGACAGGGGGAATAATTCACCCCTCCACTTT. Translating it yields CASSWDRGNNSPLHF.

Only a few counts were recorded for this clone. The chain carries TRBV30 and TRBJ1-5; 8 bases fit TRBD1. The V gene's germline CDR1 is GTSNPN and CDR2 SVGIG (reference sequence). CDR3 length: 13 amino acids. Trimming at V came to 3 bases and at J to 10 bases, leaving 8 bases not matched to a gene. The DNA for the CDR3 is TGTGCCTGGAGGGCCCCGGACAGGGAACCCCAGCATTTT. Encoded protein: CAWRAPDREPQHF.

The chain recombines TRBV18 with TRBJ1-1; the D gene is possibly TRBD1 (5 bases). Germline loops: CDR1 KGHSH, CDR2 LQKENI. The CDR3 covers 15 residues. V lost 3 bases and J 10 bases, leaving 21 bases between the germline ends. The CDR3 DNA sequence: TGTGCCAGCTCACCTCCCAATGAGGTGGGACTACTAGCTTTCTTT. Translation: CASSPPNEVGLLAFF.

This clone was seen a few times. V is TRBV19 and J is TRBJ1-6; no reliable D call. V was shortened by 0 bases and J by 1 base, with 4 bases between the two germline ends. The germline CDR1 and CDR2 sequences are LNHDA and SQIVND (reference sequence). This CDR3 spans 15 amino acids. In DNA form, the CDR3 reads TGTGCCAGTAGTATAGATCGATCCTATAATTCACCCCTCCACTTT. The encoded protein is CASSIDRSYNSPLHF.

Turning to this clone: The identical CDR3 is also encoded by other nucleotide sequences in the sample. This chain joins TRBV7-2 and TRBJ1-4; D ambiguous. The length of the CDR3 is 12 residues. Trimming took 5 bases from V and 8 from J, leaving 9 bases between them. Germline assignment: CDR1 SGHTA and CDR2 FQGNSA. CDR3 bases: TGTGCCAGCAGCCCCGATCGGGAAAAACTGTTTTTT. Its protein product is CASSPDREKLFF.

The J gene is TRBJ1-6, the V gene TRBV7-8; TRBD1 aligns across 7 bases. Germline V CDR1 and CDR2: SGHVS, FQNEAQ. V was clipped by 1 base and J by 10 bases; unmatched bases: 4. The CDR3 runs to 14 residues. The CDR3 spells CASSLGQGSSPLHF. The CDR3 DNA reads TGTGCCAGCAGCTTAGGACAGGGAAGCTCACCCCTCCACTTT.

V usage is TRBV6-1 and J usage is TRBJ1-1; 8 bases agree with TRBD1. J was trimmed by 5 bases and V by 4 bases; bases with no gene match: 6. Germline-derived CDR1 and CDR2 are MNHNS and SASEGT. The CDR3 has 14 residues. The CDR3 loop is CASSGQGQGTEAFF. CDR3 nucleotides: TGTGCCAGCAGTGGACAGGGGCAGGGGACTGAAGCTTTCTTT.

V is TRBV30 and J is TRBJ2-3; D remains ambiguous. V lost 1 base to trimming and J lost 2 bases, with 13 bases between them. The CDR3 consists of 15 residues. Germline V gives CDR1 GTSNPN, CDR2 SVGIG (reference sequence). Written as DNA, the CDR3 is TGTGCCTGGAGTGGGGTAGGTGGGAACACAGATACGCAGTATTTT. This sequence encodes CAWSGVGGNTDTQYF. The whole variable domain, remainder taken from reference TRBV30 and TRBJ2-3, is SQTIHQWPATLVQPVGSPLSLECTVEGTSNPNLYWYRQAAGRGLQLLFYSVGIGQISSEVPQNLSASRPQDRQFILSSKKLLLSDSGFYLCAWSGVGGNTDTQYFGPGTRLTVL.

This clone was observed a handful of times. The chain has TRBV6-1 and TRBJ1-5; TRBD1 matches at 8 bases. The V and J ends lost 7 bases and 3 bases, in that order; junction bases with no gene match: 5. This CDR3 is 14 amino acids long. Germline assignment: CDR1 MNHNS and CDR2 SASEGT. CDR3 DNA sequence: TGTGCCAGCAAGTTGACAGGGGACAATCAGCCCCAGCATTTT. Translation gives CASKLTGDNQPQHF.